A single sample gave rise to the 13 T cell receptor beta chains below, sequenced in a study of blood T cell repertoires in COVID-19. This table comes from immunoSEQ multiplex PCR, and its TCRdb copy is limited to in-frame clones, with some not included. The repertoire holds 150,000 to 200,000 clones, with 80% to 90% as singletons. The sequenced sample consisted of peripheral blood. These receptor sequences come from a woman aged 60 to 75 with COVID-19, enrolled during active disease.

The J gene is TRBJ2-5, the V gene TRBV3-1 (or the pseudogene TRBV3-2); TRBD2 matches 7 bases. The ends lost 4 bases at V and 6 bases at J; junction bases unmatched: 11. The CDR3 length is 15 residues. Germline V gene lookup returns CDR1 LGHDT and CDR2 YNNKEL (reference sequence). The CDR3 DNA is TGTGCCAGCAGCCCCAACGGCGGGAGAAAAAAGACCCAGTACTTC. Amino acid sequence: CASSPNGGRKKTQYF.

The chain couples TRBV4-1 to TRBJ2-7; a possible D gene is TRBD2 (5 bases). The ends were cut back, 3 bases at V and 3 bases at J, with 15 bases in the middle. Germline assignment: CDR1 MGHRA and CDR2 YSYEKL. The CDR3 sequence is 15 residues long. The CDR3 DNA follows: TGCGCCAGCAGCCAGACCCGGGATGCCTTCTACGAGCAGTACTTC. It yields the protein CASSQTRDAFYEQYF.

This clone was observed a handful of times. This chain connects TRBV6-5 to TRBJ1-6, with TRBD1 matching 8 bases. The CDR3 loop spans 13 amino acids. Germline CDR1 MNHEY, CDR2 SVGAGI. With V trimmed by 7 bases and J by 8 bases, 4 bases remained unmatched. Here the CDR3 reads CASTGTGDSPLHF. CDR3 nucleotides: TGTGCCAGCACCGGGACAGGCGATTCACCCCTCCACTTT.

CDR3: CASTREEPDTQYF. CDR3 in DNA: TGTGCCAGCACCAGGGAGGAACCAGATACGCAGTATTTT. This rearrangement joins TRBV9 to TRBJ2-3; tentatively, D is TRBD2 (6 bases). With 6 bases removed from V and 4 bases from J, the gap between germline ends came to 12 bases. The CDR3 runs 13 residues. CDR1 is SGDLS, CDR2 YYNGEE, per germline.

The chain carries TRBV27 and TRBJ2-7, with 7 bases identical to TRBD2. Per germline, CDR1 MNHEY and CDR2 SMNVEV (reference sequence). The CDR3 loop spans 14 amino acids. V lost 2 bases to trimming and J lost 3 bases; unmatched junction nucleotides: 4. The CDR3 DNA reads as TGTGCCAGCAGTTTAATTGGGACTAACTACGAGCAGTACTTC. Protein product: CASSLIGTNYEQYF.

DNA of the CDR3: TGTGCCAGCAGTTACGGATCTAACAGGGGGATTGAAAAACTGTTTTTT. It specifies CASSYGSNRGIEKLFF. The V gene is TRBV6-2 or TRBV6-3, the J gene TRBJ1-4, with 8 positions matching TRBD1. CDR1 is MNHEY, CDR2 SVGEGT, per germline. The CDR3 has 16 residues. The V segment lost 2 bases and the J segment 7 bases; nucleotides outside the gene matches: 9.

The chain's CDR3 is CATQRTGSYEQYF. As DNA, the CDR3 is TGTGCCACCCAAAGGACAGGCTCCTACGAGCAGTACTTC. The V call is TRBV24-1, the J call TRBJ2-7; 7 bases fit TRBD1. The germline CDR1 and CDR2 sequences are KGHDR and SFDVKD. V trimming: 9 bases; J trimming: 0 bases; junction bases outside the gene matches: 4. CDR3 length equals 13 residues.

This sequence joins TRBV6-5 and TRBJ2-1; the match to TRBD2 covers 9 bases. V was clipped by 5 bases and J by 2 bases; unmatched bases: 4. CDR1 is MNHEY, CDR2 SVGAGI, per germline. The CDR3 loop spans 15 amino acids. This CDR3 reads CASSLSGSPYNEQFF. CDR3 sequence (DNA): TGTGCCAGCAGTCTTAGCGGGAGTCCCTACAATGAGCAGTTCTTC.

V and J are TRBV14 and TRBJ1-3; D is unresolved. The CDR3 is 15 amino acids. From germline, CDR1 is SGHDN and CDR2 FVKESK. V was pared by 2 bases and J by 3 bases, with 11 bases between. CDR3 in amino acids: CASSQTDSGGNTIYF. CDR3 bases: TGTGCCAGCAGCCAAACTGACTCGGGTGGAAACACCATATATTTT.

V is TRBV19 and J is TRBJ1-2; 9 nucleotides agree with TRBD1. The germline CDR1 and CDR2 sequences are LNHDA and SQIVND (reference sequence). Losses at the gene ends were 3 bases for V and 7 bases for J; bases not matched to a gene: 6. The CDR3 length is 14 residues. CDR3 sequence reads: CASSIDRGSGGYTF. CDR3 nucleotide sequence: TGTGCCAGTAGTATTGACAGGGGGTCTGGTGGCTACACCTTC.

This sequence joins TRBV11-3 and TRBJ2-3, with 7 bases aligning to TRBD2. CDR1 is SGHNT and CDR2 is YENEEA in the germline V gene. CDR3 length equals 14 residues. J was trimmed by 6 bases and V by 1 base; bases with no gene match: 4. The CDR3 DNA sequence: TGTGCCAGCAGCTTAGGACTAGCCACCGATACGCAGTATTTT. It translates to CASSLGLATDTQYF. The whole variable domain, remainder taken from reference TRBV11-3 and TRBJ2-3, is EAGVVQSPRYKIIEKKQPVAFWCNPISGHNTLYWYLQNLGQGPELLIRYENEEAVDDSQLPKDRFSAERLKGVDSTLKIQPAELGDSAVYLCASSLGLATDTQYFGPGTRLTVL.

The chain uses TRBV19 and TRBJ2-2; 7 bases map to TRBD1. J was trimmed by 4 bases and V by 5 bases; bases with no gene match: 7. Germline CDR1 reads LNHDA; CDR2 reads SQIVND (reference sequence). This CDR3 is built from 15 residues. CDR3: CASSFDRVGTGELFF. In DNA, the CDR3 is TGTGCCAGTAGTTTTGACAGGGTTGGCACCGGGGAGCTGTTTTTT.

This rearrangement joins TRBV24-1 to TRBJ1-2; 8 nucleotides agree with TRBD1. The CDR3 sequence is 16 residues long. Germline trimming cut 4 bases from V and 5 bases from J; bases unmatched to any gene: 11. Germline CDR1 reads KGHDR; CDR2 reads SFDVKD. As DNA, the CDR3 is TGTGCCACCAGTGACCGTGGGACAGGCGAAACGTATGGCTACACCTTC. This gives the protein CATSDRGTGETYGYTF.